The clone carrying this T cell receptor beta chain was seen a few times. Its antigen is as yet unknown. Sequencing targeted expressed TCRB transcripts, as all isolated RNA had been reverse transcribed. TCRdb's table, derived via immunoSEQ multiplex PCR, lists solely in-frame clones and lacks some. The table records hundreds of thousands of clones, roughly 16% of them present only once. These data come from a study of beta chain features in type 1 diabetes. Turning to the study itself: Sorted cell examination encompassed around 100,000,000 cells across all samples. General study results and limits: Sequencing from cDNA could over-represent high-TCR-expressing cells.

The ends were cut back, 4 bases at V and 0 bases at J, with 9 bases in the middle. Germline lookup yields CDR1 SQVTM and CDR2 ANQGSEA. The CDR3 has 13 amino acids. The sequence derives from a man between 18 and 29 years old in good health. This chain connects TRBV29-1 to TRBJ1-2; tentative D call: TRBD1 (6 bases). Sequencing was performed on naive CD4+ T cells from blood. CDR3 residues: CSVVPGANYGYTF. CDR3 sequence (DNA): TGCAGCGTTGTTCCAGGGGCTAACTATGGCTACACCTTC.